This T cell receptor (beta chain) was found in a study of T cells after yellow fever vaccination. Study-level background: SMART-Seq v4 Ultra Low Input prepared the low-cell-number fractions.

This clonotype was counted many times. One entry per CDR3 protein results from TCRdb running MiXCR on the 5' RACE reads. The sample shows around 4,600 distinct CDR3 sequences, over 3% of them seen only once. Germline V gene sequence: CDR1 WSHSY, CDR2 SAAADI. Trimming removed 2 bases from V and 7 bases from J; junction bases left unmatched: 10. The CDR3 has 17 amino acids. The material sequenced was PBMCs, either bulk or a sorted T-cell subset (CD4+, CD8+, memory, or dextramer-sorted; not recorded which), taken 15 days after the yellow fever booster vaccination. This receptor was identified in a young man who received the YFV17D yellow fever vaccine. The chain couples TRBV10-2 to TRBJ2-2; 10 bases are a match to TRBD2. The CDR3 nucleotides are TGCGCCAGCAGTGAGCCCAGTCGGGCTAGCGGGAGCGGGGAGCTGTTTTTT. This codes for CASSEPSRASGSGELFF.